Below are 17 T cell receptor beta chains sequenced from a single sample in a study of CD8+ T cells in alopecia areata. Treatment described: oral pan-JAK inhibitor, 5-10 mg twice daily. Sequencing relied on a cDNA template that was reverse transcribed from extracted RNA. Libraries were prepared by immunoSEQ multiplex PCR; TCRdb keeps only in-frame clonotypes and omits some of them. In the table there are approximately 200,000 clones, more than 55% of which are singletons. The sequences come from CD4+ T cells sorted from blood, collected at week 4, from a patient treated with tofacitinib. The receptors were gathered from a human donor with alopecia areata.

The chain is built from TRBV18 and TRBJ1-5; D not resolved. The CDR3 is 14 amino acids. The germline V gene has CDR1 KGHSH and CDR2 LQKENI. Between the trimmed V and J ends, which lost 3 bases and 3 bases, there was a span of 9 bases. CDR3 protein: CASSPALANQPQHF. DNA of the CDR3: TGTGCCAGCTCACCGGCGCTAGCCAATCAGCCCCAGCATTTT.

The chain couples TRBV30 to TRBJ2-2; TRBD2 might be the D (6 bases). The germline CDR1 and CDR2 sequences are GTSNPN and SVGIG (reference sequence). The CDR3 extends over 13 amino acids. The germline V and J ends were trimmed by 2 bases and 7 bases, with 11 bases remaining between them. The CDR3 DNA is TGTGCCTGGAGTCGCAGGGAGGACGGGGAGCTGTTTTTT. Translating it yields CAWSRREDGELFF.

This sequence joins TRBV7-2 and TRBJ2-7; 12 bases map to TRBD2. Germline CDR1 SGHTA, CDR2 FQGNSA. After removal of 5 bases from V and 3 bases from J, the junction contained 5 bases not matched to a gene. The CDR3 is 15 residues long. CDR3 sequence (DNA): TGTGCCAGCAGCCAGACTAGCGGGGGAGGCTACGAGCAGTACTTC. Translating gives CASSQTSGGGYEQYF.

The chain couples TRBV4-1 to TRBJ2-3; TRBD2 matches at 15 bases. Germline V gene lookup returns CDR1 MGHRA and CDR2 YSYEKL. The CDR3 totals 16 residues. Trimming removed 1 base from V and 15 bases from J; junction bases left unmatched: 11. DNA of the CDR3: TGCGCCAGCAGCCAAGGGACTAGCGGGGGGGCCCCGATTAGATATTTT. It yields the protein CASSQGTSGGAPIRYF.

About this clone itself: Other DNA sequences within the sample encode an identical CDR3. This sequence joins TRBV7-9 and TRBJ2-7, with TRBD1 matching over 7 bases. With 1 base clipped from V and 2 bases from J, the junction kept 5 bases outside the gene matches. There are 15 residues in the CDR3. CDR1 is SEHNR and CDR2 is FQNEAQ in the germline V gene (reference sequence). CDR3 DNA: TGTGCCAGCAGCTTAGGCCGGGACAGCCCCTACGAGCAGTACTTC. Residues: CASSLGRDSPYEQYF.

The J gene is TRBJ1-2, the V gene TRBV30; 10 bases agree with TRBD1. This CDR3 region has 14 residues. Germline-derived CDR1 and CDR2 are GTSNPN and SVGIG (reference sequence). CDR3 nucleotide sequence: TGTGCTTCTACCGGGGACAGGGGCCCCTGGGGCTACACCTTC. Residues: CASTGDRGPWGYTF.

The CDR3 bases are TGTGCCAGCAGCTTAGACAGGGGATTTGGTTCACCCCTCCACTTT. This translates into CASSLDRGFGSPLHF. The chain uses TRBV5-6 and TRBJ1-6; the match to TRBD1 covers 8 bases. Germline lookup yields CDR1 SGHDT and CDR2 YYEEEE. The length of the CDR3 is 15 residues. V was pared by 2 bases and J by 9 bases, with 7 bases of the junction left unmatched.

This clone appeared a single time. The chain uses TRBV9 and TRBJ1-2; no clear D gene. The germline V gene encodes CDR1 SGDLS and CDR2 YYNGEE. V was cut by 5 bases and J by 8 bases, with 10 bases left in between. The CDR3 spans 11 residues. CDR3 loop: CASRTEGGYTF. The CDR3 bases are TGTGCCAGCAGAACAGAAGGCGGCTACACCTTC.

This clone appeared a few times. The rearrangement uses TRBV27 and TRBJ2-5, with TRBD2 as a possible D gene (5 bases). This CDR3 spans 17 amino acids. V was cut by 6 bases and J by 0 bases, with 20 bases left in between. CDR1 and CDR2 from the germline V gene are MNHEY and SMNVEV (reference sequence). Written as DNA, the CDR3 is TGTGCCAGCAGCCCCTTGGGGAGTAGCGAGCACCAAGAGACCCAGTACTTC. Translated: CASSPLGSSEHQETQYF.

The V and J genes are TRBV29-1 and TRBJ2-7; possible D gene TRBD2, 6 bases. The germline gives CDR1 SQVTM, CDR2 ANQGSEA. V lost 3 bases and J 3 bases, leaving 15 bases between the germline ends. This CDR3 contains 14 residues. The CDR3 sequence: CSVEVGGSGYEQYF. In DNA, the CDR3 is TGCAGCGTTGAGGTGGGGGGAAGTGGCTACGAGCAGTACTTC.

About this clone: Other nucleotide sequences in the sample specify the same CDR3. The rearrangement links TRBV5-1 to TRBJ2-1; maybe TRBD1 (5 bases). Germline lookup yields CDR1 SGHRS and CDR2 YFSETQ. This CDR3 is built from 13 residues. Deletions cut 4 bases from V and 4 bases from J, with 9 bases between. The CDR3, as DNA: TGCGCCAGCAGCGGAACAGGTTACAATGAGCAGTTCTTC. It yields the protein CASSGTGYNEQFF.

V usage is TRBV20-1 and J usage is TRBJ1-2; D gene ambiguous. The CDR3 contains 11 residues. Looked up from germline, CDR1 is DFQATT and CDR2 is SNEGSKA (reference sequence). Trimming stripped 3 bases from V and 6 bases from J, with 8 bases between. The CDR3 sequence is CSASLVNGYTF. In DNA, the CDR3 is TGCAGTGCTAGTTTGGTAAATGGCTACACCTTC.

This clone was seen a few times. This chain uses TRBV25-1 with TRBJ2-1; either TRBD1 or TRBD2 may supply D (7 bases each). The CDR3 has 17 residues. With 6 bases removed from V and 2 bases from J, the gap between germline ends came to 20 bases. Germline V CDR1 and CDR2: MGHDK, SYGVNS. CDR3 region: CASRPLRQGGTYNEQFF. The CDR3 DNA is TGTGCCAGCAGGCCCCTAAGACAGGGAGGGACCTACAATGAGCAGTTCTTC.

This clone was recorded once. The same CDR3 can be traced to other DNA sequences in this sample. As DNA, the CDR3 is TGTGCCAGCAGCTTACCGAATCAGCCCCAGCATTTT. Its protein is CASSLPNQPQHF. This chain uses TRBV7-9 with TRBJ1-5; no clear D gene. Germline V gene sequence: CDR1 SEHNR, CDR2 FQNEAQ (reference sequence). V lost 2 bases and J 4 bases, leaving 3 bases between the germline ends. The CDR3 sequence is 12 residues long.

The rearrangement uses TRBV6-6 and TRBJ1-5; D is perhaps TRBD1 (5 bases). The CDR3 has 15 residues. V was cut by 2 bases and J by 0 bases, with 8 bases left in between. Germline V gene lookup returns CDR1 MNHNY and CDR2 SVGAGI (reference sequence). CDR3 sequence (DNA): TGTGCCAGCAGTTACAGGGGCTATAGCAATCAGCCCCAGCATTTT. Residues: CASSYRGYSNQPQHF.

This rearrangement joins TRBV5-1 to TRBJ2-1; D is perhaps TRBD1 (6 bases). V was trimmed by 3 bases and J by 7 bases, leaving 17 bases between them. The CDR3 is made up of 15 amino acids. CDR1 is SGHRS, CDR2 YFSETQ, per germline. This chain's CDR3 is CASSSPGARENEQFF. Written as DNA, the CDR3 is TGCGCCAGCAGCTCGCCAGGGGCTCGAGAAAATGAGCAGTTCTTC.

The chain is built from TRBV15 and TRBJ2-5; tentatively, D is TRBD1 (6 bases). V gave up 4 bases and J gave up 6 bases, with 15 bases separating them. Germline CDR1 LNHNV, CDR2 YYDKDF (reference sequence). The CDR3 consists of 14 residues. CDR3 in DNA: TGTGCCACCAGCACCTCAGGGGAAGGCAAGACCCAGTACTTC. It translates to CATSTSGEGKTQYF.